What follows is one TCR beta chain and its context. Measured with immunoSEQ multiplex PCR; TCRdb has only the in-frame clones, and not every one. This table holds about 2,600 clones, 25% to 35% found once. This entry belongs to a study of T cells in localized non-small cell lung cancer. This sequence originates from a male donor at least 60 years old with stage II squamous cell lung carcinoma. Source: lung tumor tissue, taken before any cancer treatment.

The DNA for the CDR3 is TGCGCCAGCAGCCCGCGGACAGGGGGAGCTGAAGCTTTCTTT. Translating it yields CASSPRTGGAEAFF. The chain links TRBV5-1 to TRBJ1-1; TRBD1 aligns across 10 bases. CDR3 length: 14 amino acids. V gave up 4 bases and J gave up 6 bases; unmatched junction bases: 6. Germline CDR1 is SGHRS and CDR2 is YFSETQ.